The 20 T cell receptor beta chains below were found in one sample sequenced in a study of identical twins. TCRdb itself ran the 5' RACE reads through MiXCR, one entry per CDR3 protein. The sample contains approximately 620,000 distinct CDR3 sequences, approximately 9% of which appear only once. A further study also used this sample, focusing on yellow fever vaccine responses in identical twins.

The sequencing sample was made of PBMCs. Every receptor here comes from a woman between 18 and 29 years old in good health.

This clonotype has just a few counts. The V and J genes are TRBV27 and TRBJ2-1, with TRBD2 as a possible D gene (6 bases). Germline CDR1 and CDR2: MNHEY and SMNVEV (reference sequence). The V and J ends lost 4 bases and 2 bases respectively, with 12 bases between them. The CDR3 extends over 15 amino acids. For the CDR3, the DNA is TGTGCCAGCAGTTCCCCGGGACTGACCTACAATGAGCAGTTCTTC. Translation gives CASSSPGLTYNEQFF.

This clonotype was counted between two and nine times. CDR3 sequence reads: CSAVASGSHYRYEQYF. Written as DNA, the CDR3 is TGCAGCGCCGTGGCTAGCGGGAGTCACTATCGGTACGAGCAGTACTTC. The chain carries TRBV29-1 and TRBJ2-7; TRBD2 matches at 10 bases. The J segment lost 4 bases and the V segment lost 7 bases, leaving 16 bases of the junction unmatched. CDR1 and CDR2 (germline): SQVTM, ANQGSEA. The CDR3 loop spans 16 amino acids.

The sample holds many counts of this clonotype. The rearrangement joins TRBV15 to TRBJ2-3, with a possible D match to TRBD2 (5 bases). CDR1 and CDR2 (germline): LNHNV, YYDKDF (reference sequence). The CDR3 sequence is 16 residues long. Trimming stripped 0 bases from V and 0 bases from J, with 10 bases between. CDR3 in DNA: TGTGCCACCAGCAGAGAATCGGACTCTAGCACAGATACGCAGTATTTT. It specifies CATSRESDSSTDTQYF.

This clonotype has just a few counts. This rearrangement joins TRBV28 to TRBJ2-5, with no clear D. The CDR3 has 13 residues. The V gene's germline CDR1 is MDHEN and CDR2 SYDVKM. Trimming took 7 bases from V and 1 from J, leaving 10 bases between them. The CDR3 spells CASTPGSQETQYF. The CDR3 DNA is TGTGCCAGCACCCCTGGAAGCCAAGAGACCCAGTACTTC.

The V call is TRBV28, the J call TRBJ2-3; D uncertain. V lost 6 bases and J 1 base, leaving 11 bases between the germline ends. This CDR3 contains 14 residues. Germline V gene lookup returns CDR1 MDHEN and CDR2 SYDVKM. CDR3 nucleotides: TGTGCCAGCAGCCCGGTCCTCGGCACAGATACGCAGTATTTT. Amino acid sequence: CASSPVLGTDTQYF.

V is TRBV29-1 and J is TRBJ2-7; a possible D gene is TRBD2 (7 bases). The germline gives CDR1 SQVTM, CDR2 ANQGSEA. CDR3 size: 11 residues. The V gene lost 2 bases and the J gene lost 7 bases, with 9 bases spanning the gap. The CDR3 is CSVERGGEQYF. The DNA for the CDR3 is TGCAGCGTTGAAAGGGGGGGGGAGCAGTACTTC.

In its sample, this clonotype was seen many times. The chain couples TRBV12-3 or TRBV12-4 to TRBJ2-7; the D gene is possibly TRBD2 (5 bases). The V and J ends lost 6 bases and 6 bases respectively, with 15 bases between them. This CDR3 is built from 13 residues. The DNA of the CDR3 is TGTGCCAGCAGCGAAGGGCCCGCGGGCGAGCAGTACTTC. Protein: CASSEGPAGEQYF.

The CDR3 region is CASSLGSSGGDTQYF. The CDR3 DNA reads as TGCGCCAGCAGCTTGGGATCTAGCGGGGGAGATACGCAGTATTTT. The chain has TRBV5-1 and TRBJ2-3; 10 nucleotides line up with TRBD2. CDR1 is SGHRS, CDR2 YFSETQ, per germline. The CDR3 contains 15 residues. The ends lost 0 bases at V and 5 bases at J; junction bases unmatched: 3.

The rearrangement joins TRBV27 to TRBJ2-3; 7 bases fit TRBD1. Unmatched junction bases numbered 2, after V lost 2 bases and J lost 0 bases. The CDR3 runs to 15 residues. From germline, CDR1 is MNHEY and CDR2 SMNVEV (reference sequence). The CDR3 DNA is TGTGCCAGCAGTTTAAAGGACAGGAGCACAGATACGCAGTATTTT. Protein: CASSLKDRSTDTQYF.

This chain uses TRBV19 with TRBJ2-4, with 8 bases lining up with TRBD1. V shed 10 bases and J 6 bases; nucleotides not matched to a gene: 2. Germline CDR1 is LNHDA and CDR2 is SQIVND (reference sequence). The CDR3 runs 11 residues. The CDR3 sequence is CATGQGNIQYF. The CDR3 nucleotides are TGTGCCACCGGACAGGGAAACATTCAGTACTTC.

The chain employs TRBV20-1 and TRBJ2-2; 9 bases are a match to TRBD2. The junction had 8 bases not matched to a gene; V was cut back by 6 bases and J by 6 bases. The CDR3 is made up of 14 amino acids. Germline V gene data show CDR1 as DFQATT and CDR2 as SNEGSKA (reference sequence). The CDR3 nucleotides are TGCAGTGCAGGAGGGCGGGGGGGATCCGGGGAGCTGTTTTTT. Protein sequence: CSAGGRGGSGELFF.

V gene TRBV4-2 combines with J gene TRBJ1-5; 9 bases line up with TRBD1. The CDR3 has 16 residues. V gave up 1 base and J gave up 4 bases; unmatched junction bases: 5. Germline V lookup: CDR1 LGHNA, CDR2 YNFKEQ. CDR3 amino acids: CASSQAPGTGNQPQHF. CDR3 bases: TGTGCCAGCAGCCAAGCTCCCGGGACAGGGAATCAGCCCCAGCATTTT.

This clonotype has only a few counts. The V gene is TRBV12-3 or TRBV12-4, the J gene TRBJ2-7; 9 bases are a match to TRBD2. This CDR3 has 14 residues. Trimming cost V 8 bases and J 7 bases; bases outside gene matches: 12. CDR3 protein: CASRVSAGGGEQYF. CDR3 bases: TGTGCCAGCCGGGTATCTGCGGGAGGGGGGGAGCAGTACTTC.

This clonotype was detected ten times or more. The chain uses TRBV12-5 and TRBJ1-1, with no clear D. The CDR3 sequence is 14 residues long. The germline CDR1 and CDR2 sequences are LGHNT and FRNRAP. The V gene lost 5 bases and the J gene lost 6 bases, with 16 bases spanning the gap. In DNA form, the CDR3 reads TGTGCTAGTGGTGCAACAGCCAGGCCGGCTGAAGCTTTCTTT. Protein product: CASGATARPAEAFF.

In its sample, this clonotype was seen a few times. The rearrangement links TRBV5-1 to TRBJ1-1, with 7 nucleotides matching TRBD1. Per the germline V gene, CDR1 is SGHRS and CDR2 is YFSETQ. V lost 1 base and J lost 4; bases outside the gene matches: 4. This CDR3 is 14 amino acids long. The CDR3 nucleotides are TGCGCCAGCAGCTTGAACTCAGGGGGCACTGAAGCTTTCTTT. This translates into CASSLNSGGTEAFF.

The V gene is TRBV25-1, the J gene TRBJ2-3, with 12 positions matching TRBD2. J was trimmed by 2 bases and V by 5 bases; bases with no gene match: 5. The CDR3 is 16 amino acids. CDR1 MGHDK and CDR2 SYGVNS come from the germline V gene. CDR3 nucleotide sequence: TGTGCCAGCAGTCTCCTAGCGGGAGGGATCACAGATACGCAGTATTTT. This translates into CASSLLAGGITDTQYF.

J is TRBJ2-2 and V is TRBV20-1; 7 bases match TRBD1. Germline lookup yields CDR1 DFQATT and CDR2 SNEGSKA (reference sequence). CDR3 length: 15 amino acids. Trimming at V came to 2 bases and at J to 2 bases, leaving 5 bases not matched to a gene. The chain's CDR3 is CSARKGQKNTGELFF. The CDR3 DNA is TGCAGTGCTAGAAAGGGACAGAAAAACACCGGGGAGCTGTTTTTT.

The chain joins TRBV7-3 to TRBJ2-5; D possibly uses TRBD1 or TRBD2 (5 bases each). Germline lookup yields CDR1 SGHTA and CDR2 FQGTGA. V dropped 2 bases and J dropped 7 bases, with 11 bases sitting between them. The CDR3 has 13 residues. The CDR3 nucleotides are TGTGCCAGCAGCTTAGGGACGGATTTGACCCAGTACTTC. This gives the protein CASSLGTDLTQYF.

The chain has TRBV12-3 or TRBV12-4 and TRBJ2-5; 7 bases align to TRBD1. This CDR3 has 14 amino acids. Trimming took 6 bases from V and 3 from J; bases not matched to a gene: 7. The CDR3 nucleotides read TGTGCCAGCAGGAGCCCCACAGGGGAAGAGACCCAGTACTTC. Translation: CASRSPTGEETQYF.

This clonotype has at least ten counts. The genes are TRBV15 and TRBJ2-7; 8 bases align to TRBD1. This CDR3 has 15 amino acids. Germline loops: CDR1 LNHNV, CDR2 YYDKDF (reference sequence). V trimming: 2 bases; J trimming: 0 bases; junction bases outside the gene matches: 3. The CDR3 DNA sequence: TGTGCCACCAGCAGACCTGGACAGGGCTCCTACGAGCAGTACTTC. It codes for CATSRPGQGSYEQYF.